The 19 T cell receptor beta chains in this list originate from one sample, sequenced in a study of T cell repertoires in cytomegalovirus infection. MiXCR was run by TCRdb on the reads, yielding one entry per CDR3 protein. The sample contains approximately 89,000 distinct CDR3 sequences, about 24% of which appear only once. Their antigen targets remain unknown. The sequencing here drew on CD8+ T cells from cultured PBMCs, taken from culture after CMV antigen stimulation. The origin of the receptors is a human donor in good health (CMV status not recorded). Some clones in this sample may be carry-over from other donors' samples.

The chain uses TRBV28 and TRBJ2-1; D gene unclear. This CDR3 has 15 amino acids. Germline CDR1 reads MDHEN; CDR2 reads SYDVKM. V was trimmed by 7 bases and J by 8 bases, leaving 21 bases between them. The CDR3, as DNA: TGTGCCAGCACCAAAACCGGTGGGGTGAGCGATGAGCAGTTCTTC. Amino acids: CASTKTGGVSDEQFF. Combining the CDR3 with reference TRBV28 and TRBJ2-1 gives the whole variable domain DVKVTQSSRYLVKRTGEKVFLECVQDMDHENMFWYRQDPGLGLRLIYFSYDVKMKEKGDIPEGYSVSREKKERFSLILESASTNQTSMYLCASTKTGGVSDEQFFGPGTRLTVL.

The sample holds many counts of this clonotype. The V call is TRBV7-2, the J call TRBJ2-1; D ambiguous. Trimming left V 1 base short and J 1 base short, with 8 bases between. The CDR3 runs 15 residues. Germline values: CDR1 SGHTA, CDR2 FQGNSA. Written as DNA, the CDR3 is TGTGCCAGCAGCTTAGGCACGGTTTCCTACAATGAGCAGTTCTTC. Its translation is CASSLGTVSYNEQFF.

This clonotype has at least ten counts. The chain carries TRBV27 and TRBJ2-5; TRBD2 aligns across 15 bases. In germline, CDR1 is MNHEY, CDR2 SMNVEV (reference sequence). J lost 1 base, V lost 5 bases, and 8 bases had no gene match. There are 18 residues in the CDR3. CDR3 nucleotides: TGTGCCAGCAGTGACGGACTAGCGGGAGGGCCTGGCCAAGAGACCCAGTACTTC. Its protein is CASSDGLAGGPGQETQYF.

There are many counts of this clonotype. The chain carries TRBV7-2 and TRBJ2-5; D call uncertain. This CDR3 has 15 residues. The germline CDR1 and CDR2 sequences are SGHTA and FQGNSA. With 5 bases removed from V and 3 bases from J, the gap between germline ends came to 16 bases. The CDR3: CASSRPGWEEETQYF. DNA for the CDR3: TGTGCCAGCAGCCGCCCTGGGTGGGAAGAAGAGACCCAGTACTTC.

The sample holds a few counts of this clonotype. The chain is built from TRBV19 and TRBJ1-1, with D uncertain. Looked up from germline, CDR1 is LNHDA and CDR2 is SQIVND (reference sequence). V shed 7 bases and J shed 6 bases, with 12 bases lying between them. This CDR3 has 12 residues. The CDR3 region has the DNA TGTGCCAGTACCAAGTCCCCATCTGAAGCTTTCTTT. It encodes CASTKSPSEAFF.

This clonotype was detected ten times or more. DNA for the CDR3: TGTGCCAGCAGTGGGACAGGGTTACCCTATGGCTACACCTTC. Protein product: CASSGTGLPYGYTF. The chain carries TRBV27 and TRBJ1-2; TRBD1 aligns across 9 bases. CDR1 and CDR2 (germline): MNHEY, SMNVEV (reference sequence). Unmatched junction bases numbered 5, after V lost 5 bases and J lost 4 bases. The CDR3 is 14 residues long.

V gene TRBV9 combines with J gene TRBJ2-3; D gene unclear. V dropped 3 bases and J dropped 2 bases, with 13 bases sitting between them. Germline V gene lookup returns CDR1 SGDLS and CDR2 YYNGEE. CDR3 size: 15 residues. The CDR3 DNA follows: TGTGCCAGCAGCGACCGACCCTTGTCCACAGATACGCAGTATTTT. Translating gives CASSDRPLSTDTQYF.

CDR3 loop: CASSYSTQGSNQPQHF. The CDR3 DNA reads TGTGCCAGCAGTTACTCAACACAGGGGAGCAATCAGCCCCAGCATTTT. This sequence joins TRBV6-6 and TRBJ1-5, with 7 nucleotides matching TRBD1. The germline V gene has CDR1 MNHNY and CDR2 SVGAGI (reference sequence). The CDR3 covers 16 residues. The trim removed 0 bases at V and 1 base at J, leaving 3 bases unmatched.

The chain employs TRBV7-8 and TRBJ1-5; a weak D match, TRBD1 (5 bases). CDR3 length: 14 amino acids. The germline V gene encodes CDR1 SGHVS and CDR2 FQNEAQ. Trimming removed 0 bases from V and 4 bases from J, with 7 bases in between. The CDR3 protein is CASSLARENQPQHF. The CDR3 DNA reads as TGTGCCAGCAGCTTAGCCAGGGAAAATCAGCCCCAGCATTTT. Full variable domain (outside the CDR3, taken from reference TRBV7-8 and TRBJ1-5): GAGVSQSPRYKVAKRGQDVALRCDPISGHVSLFWYQQALGQGPEFLTYFQNEAQLDKSGLPSDRFFAERPEGSVSTLKIQRTQQEDSAVYLCASSLARENQPQHFGDGTRLSIL.

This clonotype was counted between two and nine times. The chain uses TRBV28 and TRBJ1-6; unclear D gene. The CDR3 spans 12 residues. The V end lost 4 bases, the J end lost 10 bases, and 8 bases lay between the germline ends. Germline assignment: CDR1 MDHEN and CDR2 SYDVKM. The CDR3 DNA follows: TGTGCCAGCAGTTACAAGGGCTCACCCCTCCACTTT. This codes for CASSYKGSPLHF. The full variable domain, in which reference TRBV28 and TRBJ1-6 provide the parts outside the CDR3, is DVKVTQSSRYLVKRTGEKVFLECVQDMDHENMFWYRQDPGLGLRLIYFSYDVKMKEKGDIPEGYSVSREKKERFSLILESASTNQTSMYLCASSYKGSPLHFGNGTRLTVT.

The CDR3, as DNA: TGTGCCAGCAGCCACGGGACCCACGACTATGGCTACACCTTC. Its translation is CASSHGTHDYGYTF. This chain connects TRBV11-2 to TRBJ1-2; tentative D call: TRBD1 (5 bases). Trimming left V 5 bases short and J 3 bases short, with 13 bases between. The CDR3 loop spans 14 amino acids. Germline V lookup: CDR1 SGHAT, CDR2 FQNNGV.

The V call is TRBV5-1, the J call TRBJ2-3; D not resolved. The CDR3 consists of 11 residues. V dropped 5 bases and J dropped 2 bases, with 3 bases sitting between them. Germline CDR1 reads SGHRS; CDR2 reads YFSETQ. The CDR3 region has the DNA TGCGCCAGCAGAAACACAGATACGCAGTATTTT. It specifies CASRNTDTQYF. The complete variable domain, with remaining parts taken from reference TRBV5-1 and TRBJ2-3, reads KAGVTQTPRYLIKTRGQQVTLSCSPISGHRSVSWYQQTPGQGLQFLFEYFSETQRNKGNFPGRFSGRQFSNSRSEMNVSTLELGDSALYLCASRNTDTQYFGPGTRLTVL.

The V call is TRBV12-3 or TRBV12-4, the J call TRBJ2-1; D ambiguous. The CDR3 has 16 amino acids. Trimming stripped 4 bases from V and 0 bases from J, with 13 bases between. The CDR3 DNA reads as TGTGCCAGCAGTTCCCTCCACATAAACTCCTACAATGAGCAGTTCTTC. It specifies CASSSLHINSYNEQFF.

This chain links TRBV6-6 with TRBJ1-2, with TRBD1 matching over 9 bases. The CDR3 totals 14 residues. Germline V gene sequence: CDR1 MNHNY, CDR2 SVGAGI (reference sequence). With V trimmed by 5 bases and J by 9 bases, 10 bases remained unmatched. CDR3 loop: CASSVRTGVESYTF. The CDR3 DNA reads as TGTGCCAGCAGTGTGAGGACAGGGGTTGAGAGCTACACCTTC.

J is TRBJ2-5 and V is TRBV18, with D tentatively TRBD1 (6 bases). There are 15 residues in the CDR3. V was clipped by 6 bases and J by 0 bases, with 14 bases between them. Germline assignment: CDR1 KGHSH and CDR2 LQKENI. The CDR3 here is CASSKEDSYQETQYF. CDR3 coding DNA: TGTGCCAGCTCCAAGGAGGACAGCTACCAAGAGACCCAGTACTTC.

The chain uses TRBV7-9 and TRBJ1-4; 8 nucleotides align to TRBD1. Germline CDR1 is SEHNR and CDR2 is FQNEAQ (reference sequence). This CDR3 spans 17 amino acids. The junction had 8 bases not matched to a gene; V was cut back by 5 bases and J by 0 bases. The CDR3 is CASSQGQGLATNEKLFF. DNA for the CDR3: TGTGCCAGCAGCCAAGGACAGGGACTTGCAACTAATGAAAAACTGTTTTTT.

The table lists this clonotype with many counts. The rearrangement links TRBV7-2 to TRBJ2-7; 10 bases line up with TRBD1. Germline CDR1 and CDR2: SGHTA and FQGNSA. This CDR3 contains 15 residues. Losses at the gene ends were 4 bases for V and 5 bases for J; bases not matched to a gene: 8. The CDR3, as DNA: TGTGCCAGCAGCTACCGGGACAGGGGTTTCAACGAGCAGTACTTC. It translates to CASSYRDRGFNEQYF. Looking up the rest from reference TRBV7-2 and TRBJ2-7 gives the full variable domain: GAGVSQSPSNKVTEKGKDVELRCDPISGHTALYWYRQSLGQGLEFLIYFQGNSAPDKSGLPSDRFSAERTGGSVSTLTIQRTQQEDSAVYLCASSYRDRGFNEQYFGPGTRLTVT.

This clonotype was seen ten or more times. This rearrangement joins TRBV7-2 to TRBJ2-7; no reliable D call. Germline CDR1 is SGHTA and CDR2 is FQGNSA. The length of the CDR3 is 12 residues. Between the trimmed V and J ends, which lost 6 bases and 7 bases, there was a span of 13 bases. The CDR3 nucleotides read TGTGCCAGCAGATCCGACGGCCTGGAGCAGTACTTC. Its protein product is CASRSDGLEQYF.

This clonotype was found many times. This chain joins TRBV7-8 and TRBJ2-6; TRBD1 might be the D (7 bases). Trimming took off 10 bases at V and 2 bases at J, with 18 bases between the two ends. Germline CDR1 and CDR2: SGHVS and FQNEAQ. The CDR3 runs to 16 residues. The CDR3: CATRPEGAAGANVLTF. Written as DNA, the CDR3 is TGTGCCACCCGCCCGGAGGGGGCAGCTGGGGCCAACGTCCTGACTTTC. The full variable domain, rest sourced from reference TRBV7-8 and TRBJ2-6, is GAGVSQSPRYKVAKRGQDVALRCDPISGHVSLFWYQQALGQGPEFLTYFQNEAQLDKSGLPSDRFFAERPEGSVSTLKIQRTQQEDSAVYLCATRPEGAAGANVLTFGAGSRLTVL.